This is a list of T cell receptor beta chains from one sample in a study of T cell changes during pregnancy in multiple sclerosis. Profiling relied on immunoSEQ multiplex PCR, and the TCRdb table lists in-frame clones only, not all of them. The data show 32,000 or so clones, approximately 89% seen once. The specimen comprised CD8+ T cells from peripheral blood mononuclear cells, sampled in the first trimester of pregnancy. The source is a female donor with multiple sclerosis, enrolled in a pregnancy study. Each CDR3 is given with its conserved first and last residue. The D gene is left open where the match is weak. For some rows the clone size is stated as once, few or many, or as a class when expanded; others skip it.

d_gene	j_gene	abundance	v_gene	CDR3nt	CDR3aa
TRBD1	TRBJ2-2	NA	TRBV7-6	TGTGCCAGCAGCCCTGACAGGGGGGCCGGGGAGCTGTTTTTT	CASSPDRGAGELFF
NA	TRBJ1-4	once	TRBV9	TGTGCCAGCAGCGTAGGGGGAGAGAATGAAAAACTGTTTTTT	CASSVGGENEKLFF
NA	TRBJ2-2	NA	TRBV5-1	TGCGCCAGCAGCTCGATTAGGTTAGGCGGAGTAAATCCCTTGAACACCGGGGAGCTGTTTTTT	CASSSIRLGGVNPLNTGELFF
TRBD2	TRBJ2-2	NA	TRBV30	TGTGCCTGGAGTGTCCAGCGGGAGGACACCGGGGAGCTGTTTTTT	CAWSVQREDTGELFF
NA	TRBJ2-2	NA	TRBV21-1	TGTGCCAGCAGCCCTCTTTGTGAGACAGGGAGGGTAGCGGGGTACACCGGGGAGCTGTTTTTT	CASSPLCETGRVAGYTGELFF
TRBD1	TRBJ1-2	NA	TRBV6-6	TGTGCCAGCAGTTACCCGGACAGGACTGGATCCCATGGCTACACCTTC	CASSYPDRTGSHGYTF
NA	TRBJ1-1	NA	TRBV5-4	TGTGCCAGCATCGGAGGAGTGACAGCTTTCTTT	CASIGGVTAFF
NA	TRBJ1-5	NA	TRBV27	TGTGCCAGCAGTTTAAGCGCAGGGAATCAGCCCCAGCATTTT	CASSLSAGNQPQHF
TRBD2	TRBJ2-1	NA	TRBV9	TGTGCCAGCAGCGTAGCTATGGGAGGGTTGTTCAATGAGCAGTTCTTC	CASSVAMGGLFNEQFF
NA	TRBJ2-7	NA	TRBV19	TGTGCCAGTAGTATAGTCAGGGACACAACCTACGAGCAGTACTTC	CASSIVRDTTYEQYF
TRBD2	TRBJ2-5	NA	TRBV19	TGTGCCAGTAGTCTCGGGGGGACTGGGGAGACCCAGTACTTC	CASSLGGTGETQYF
NA	TRBJ2-7	NA	TRBV4-1	TGCGCCAGCAGCCAAGTAGGGGACGAGCAGTACTTC	CASSQVGDEQYF
NA	TRBJ2-1	NA	TRBV10-3	TGTGCCATCAGTGAGTCTAGCGAACCCTACAATGAGCAGTTCTTC	CAISESSEPYNEQFF
NA	TRBJ1-2	NA	TRBV2	TGTGCCAGCCCTAGACAGACCTATGGCTACACCTTC	CASPRQTYGYTF
NA	TRBJ2-7	once	TRBV4-3	TGCGCCAGCAGCCACCGAGGATTTCACGAGCAGTACTTC	CASSHRGFHEQYF
NA	TRBJ2-7	NA	TRBV11-2	TGTGCCAGCAGCCCGGAGACTAGCTACGAGCAGTACTTC	CASSPETSYEQYF